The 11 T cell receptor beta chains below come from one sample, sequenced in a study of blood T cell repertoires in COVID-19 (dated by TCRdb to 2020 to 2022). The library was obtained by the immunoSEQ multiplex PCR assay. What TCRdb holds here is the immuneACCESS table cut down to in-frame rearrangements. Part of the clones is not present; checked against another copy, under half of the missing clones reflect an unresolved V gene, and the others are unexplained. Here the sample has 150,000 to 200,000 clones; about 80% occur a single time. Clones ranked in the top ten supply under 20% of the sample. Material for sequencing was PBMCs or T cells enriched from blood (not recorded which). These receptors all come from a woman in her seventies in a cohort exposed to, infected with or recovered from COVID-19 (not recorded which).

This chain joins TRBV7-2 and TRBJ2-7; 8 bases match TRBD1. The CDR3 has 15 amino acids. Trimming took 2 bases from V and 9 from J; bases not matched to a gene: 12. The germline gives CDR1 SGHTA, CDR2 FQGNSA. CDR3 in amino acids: CASSLRRTGRIGQYF. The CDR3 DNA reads TGTGCCAGCAGCTTACGTCGGACAGGGAGGATCGGGCAGTACTTC.

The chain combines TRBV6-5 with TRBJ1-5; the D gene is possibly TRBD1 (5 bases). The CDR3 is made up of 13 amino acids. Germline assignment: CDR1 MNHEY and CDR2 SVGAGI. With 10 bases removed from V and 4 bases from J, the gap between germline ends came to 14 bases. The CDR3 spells CATQQVRNQPQHF. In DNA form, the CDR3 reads TGTGCCACCCAACAGGTACGAAATCAGCCCCAGCATTTT.

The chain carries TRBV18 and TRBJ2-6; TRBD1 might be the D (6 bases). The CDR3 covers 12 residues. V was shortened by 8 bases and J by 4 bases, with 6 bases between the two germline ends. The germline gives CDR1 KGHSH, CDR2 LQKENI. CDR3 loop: CASQGGANVLTF. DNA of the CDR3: TGTGCCAGCCAGGGGGGGGCCAACGTCCTGACTTTC.

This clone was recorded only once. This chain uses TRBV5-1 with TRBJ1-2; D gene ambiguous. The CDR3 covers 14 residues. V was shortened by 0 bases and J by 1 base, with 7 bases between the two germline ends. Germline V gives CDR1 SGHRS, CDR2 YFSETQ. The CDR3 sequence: CASSLDQNNYGYTF. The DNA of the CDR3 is TGCGCCAGCAGCTTGGACCAGAATAACTATGGCTACACCTTC.

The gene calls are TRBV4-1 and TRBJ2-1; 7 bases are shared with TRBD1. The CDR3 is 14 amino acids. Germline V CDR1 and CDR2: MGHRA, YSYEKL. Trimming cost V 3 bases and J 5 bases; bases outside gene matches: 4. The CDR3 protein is CASSHPDRDNEQFF. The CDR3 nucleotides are TGCGCCAGCAGCCATCCCGACAGGGACAATGAGCAGTTCTTC.

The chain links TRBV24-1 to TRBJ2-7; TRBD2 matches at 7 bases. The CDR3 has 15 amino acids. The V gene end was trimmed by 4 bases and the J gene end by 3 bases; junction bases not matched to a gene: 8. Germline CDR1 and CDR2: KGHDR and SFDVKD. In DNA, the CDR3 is TGTGCCACCAGTGACCTGGGGGGGGAGGACTACGAGCAGTACTTC. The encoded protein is CATSDLGGEDYEQYF.

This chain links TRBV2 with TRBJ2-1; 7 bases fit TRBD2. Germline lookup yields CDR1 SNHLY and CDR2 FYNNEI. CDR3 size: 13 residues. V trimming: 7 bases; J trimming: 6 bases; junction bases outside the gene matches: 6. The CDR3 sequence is CASTRGDLNEQFF. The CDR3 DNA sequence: TGTGCCAGCACCCGGGGGGATCTCAATGAGCAGTTCTTC. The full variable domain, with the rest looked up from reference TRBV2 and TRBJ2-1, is EPEVTQTPSHQVTQMGQEVILRCVPISNHLYFYWYRQILGQKVEFLVSFYNNEISEKSEIFDDQFSVERPDGSNFTLKIRSTKLEDSAMYFCASTRGDLNEQFFGPGTRLTVL.

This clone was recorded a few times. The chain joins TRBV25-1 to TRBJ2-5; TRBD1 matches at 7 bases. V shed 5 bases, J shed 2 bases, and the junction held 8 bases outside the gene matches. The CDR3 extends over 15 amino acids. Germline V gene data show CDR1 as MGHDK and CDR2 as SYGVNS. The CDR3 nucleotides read TGTGCCAGCAGTCCGGGGACAGTGTGGCAAGAGACCCAGTACTTC. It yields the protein CASSPGTVWQETQYF. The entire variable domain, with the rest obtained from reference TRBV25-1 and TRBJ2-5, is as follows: EADIYQTPRYLVIGTGKKITLECSQTMGHDKMYWYQQDPGMELHLIHYSYGVNSTEKGDLSSESTVSRIRTEHFPLTLESARPSHTSQYLCASSPGTVWQETQYFGPGTRLLVL.

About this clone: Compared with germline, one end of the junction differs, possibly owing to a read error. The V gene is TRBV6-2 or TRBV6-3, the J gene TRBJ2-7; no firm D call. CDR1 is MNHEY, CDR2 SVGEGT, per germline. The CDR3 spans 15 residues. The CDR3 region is CASSYGPVTYYGQYF. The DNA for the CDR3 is TGTGCCAGCAGTTACGGTCCAGTTACCTACTACGGGCAGTACTTC.

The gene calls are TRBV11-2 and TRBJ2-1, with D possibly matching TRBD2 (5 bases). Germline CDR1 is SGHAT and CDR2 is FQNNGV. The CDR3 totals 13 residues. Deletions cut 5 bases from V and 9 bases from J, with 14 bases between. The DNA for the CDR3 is TGTGCCAGCAGCACACTAGGAGTTGGTGAGCAGTTCTTC. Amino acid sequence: CASSTLGVGEQFF.

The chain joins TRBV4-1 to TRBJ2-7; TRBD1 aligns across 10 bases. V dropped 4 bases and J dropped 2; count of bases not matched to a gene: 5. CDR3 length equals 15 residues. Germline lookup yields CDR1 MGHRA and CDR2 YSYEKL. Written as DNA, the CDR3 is TGCGCCAGCAGCCCTACCGGGACAGGGGCCTACGAGCAGTACTTC. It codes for CASSPTGTGAYEQYF.